The 7 T cell receptor beta chains in this list originate from one sample, sequenced in a study of blood T cell repertoires in COVID-19. The table came from immunoSEQ multiplex PCR; TCRdb's copy has only in-frame clones and leaves some out. The table includes a few hundred thousand clones, about 83% detected once. The specimen was PBMCs or T cells enriched from blood (not recorded which). These TCRs come from a woman in her forties or fifties who had recovered from COVID-19.

The chain joins TRBV7-2 to TRBJ1-1; D is possibly TRBD1 (5 bases). The V end lost 1 base, the J end lost 6 bases, and 9 bases lay between the germline ends. This CDR3 is built from 13 residues. Per the germline V gene, CDR1 is SGHTA and CDR2 is FQGNSA. DNA for the CDR3: TGTGCCAGCAGCTTAGGCAGGGTGGCTGAAGCTTTCTTT. Amino acid sequence: CASSLGRVAEAFF.

The chain links TRBV18 to TRBJ1-6; 7 nucleotides line up with TRBD1. V was clipped by 3 bases and J by 4 bases; unmatched bases: 3. The CDR3 has 15 amino acids. Germline lookup yields CDR1 KGHSH and CDR2 LQKENI. As DNA, the CDR3 is TGTGCCAGCTCACCCCAACAGGGGTATAATTCACCCCTCCACTTT. Residues: CASSPQQGYNSPLHF.

This chain links TRBV5-5 with TRBJ1-5, with unresolved D. This CDR3 is built from 17 residues. Trimming stripped 5 bases from V and 2 bases from J, with 20 bases between. Germline V gene lookup returns CDR1 SGHKS and CDR2 YYEKEE (reference sequence). CDR3 nucleotides: TGTGCCAGCAGTCCCAGAGCAGATCAGGATCGCAATCAGCCCCAGCATTTT. Amino acid sequence: CASSPRADQDRNQPQHF.

The chain uses TRBV2 and TRBJ1-1; D call uncertain. The CDR3 runs to 14 residues. In germline, CDR1 is SNHLY, CDR2 FYNNEI. The ends were cut back, 4 bases at V and 7 bases at J, with 16 bases in the middle. The CDR3 bases are TGTGCCAGCAGTGTTGAGGCGGGTACCGATGAAGCTTTCTTT. Translated, it gives CASSVEAGTDEAFF.

The V gene is TRBV15, the J gene TRBJ2-1; possibly TRBD2 for D (7 bases). The CDR3 is made up of 17 amino acids. V was shortened by 4 bases and J by 6 bases, with 22 bases between the two germline ends. CDR1 is LNHNV, CDR2 YYDKDF, per germline (reference sequence). CDR3 nucleotides: TGTGCCACCAGCAAGACAACGGGGGGCCAACTGATCAATGAGCAGTTCTTC. It is translated as CATSKTTGGQLINEQFF. Combining the CDR3 with reference TRBV15 and TRBJ2-1 gives the whole variable domain DAMVIQNPRYQVTQFGKPVTLSCSQTLNHNVMYWYQQKSSQAPKLLFHYYDKDFNNEADTPDNFQSRRPNTSFCFLDIRSPGLGDTAMYLCATSKTTGGQLINEQFFGPGTRLTVL.

The rearrangement joins TRBV10-2 to TRBJ2-3, with D perhaps matching TRBD2 (6 bases). CDR3 length: 13 residues. Trimming stripped 10 bases from V and 2 bases from J, with 13 bases between. Germline CDR1 and CDR2: WSHSY and SAAADI. The CDR3 nucleotides are TGCGCCACCCTCCTAGCGATCACAGATACGCAGTATTTT. Translated: CATLLAITDTQYF.

The chain employs TRBV19 and TRBJ1-5; D call uncertain. Trimming removed 5 bases at V and 0 bases at J, with 11 bases between. The germline CDR1 and CDR2 sequences are LNHDA and SQIVND (reference sequence). The CDR3 length is 15 residues. CDR3 residues: CASSPTDYSNQPQHF. Here the CDR3 DNA reads TGTGCCAGTAGTCCCACAGATTATAGCAATCAGCCCCAGCATTTT.